A single sample gave rise to the 14 T cell receptor beta chains below, sequenced in a study of control samples from healthy donors and cancer patients. Clones were read by immunoSEQ multiplex PCR, and TCRdb kept only the in-frame ones, dropping some. The table has roughly 120,000 clones, 88% seen once. Sequenced: blood. All receptors derive from a man over 45 in good health.

This clone was seen a few times. The rearrangement links TRBV28 to TRBJ2-3; TRBD1 aligns across 10 bases. The CDR3 loop spans 16 amino acids. Germline CDR1 is MDHEN and CDR2 is SYDVKM. Losses at the gene ends were 10 bases for V and 2 bases for J; bases not matched to a gene: 12. CDR3 region: CATLPWTGGATDTQYF. The CDR3 nucleotides are TGTGCCACCCTCCCCTGGACAGGGGGTGCCACAGATACGCAGTATTTT. The variable domain in full, with the rest retrieved from reference TRBV28 and TRBJ2-3, is DVKVTQSSRYLVKRTGEKVFLECVQDMDHENMFWYRQDPGLGLRLIYFSYDVKMKEKGDIPEGYSVSREKKERFSLILESASTNQTSMYLCATLPWTGGATDTQYFGPGTRLTVL.

In DNA form, the CDR3 reads TGTGCCAGCAAAAGGGCGGGGGGAGGAGTGAGAGAGACCCAGTACTTC. As protein: CASKRAGGGVRETQYF. This chain connects TRBV2 to TRBJ2-5; 8 bases are shared with TRBD2. The CDR3 totals 16 residues. Germline CDR1 SNHLY, CDR2 FYNNEI. J was trimmed by 4 bases and V by 7 bases; bases with no gene match: 14.

V and J are TRBV5-6 and TRBJ1-6, with D possibly being TRBD1 (5 bases). This CDR3 region has 13 residues. The V end was cut by 4 bases, the J end by 9 bases, with 11 bases between. The germline CDR1 and CDR2 sequences are SGHDT and YYEEEE. The CDR3 DNA is TGTGCCAGCAGCCCCGGGACGGGTTCACCCCTCCACTTT. Protein product: CASSPGTGSPLHF. Full variable domain (missing parts from reference TRBV5-6 and TRBJ1-6): DAGVTQSPTHLIKTRGQQVTLRCSPKSGHDTVSWYQQALGQGPQFIFQYYEEEERQRGNFPDRFSGHQFPNYSSELNVNALLLGDSALYLCASSPGTGSPLHFGNGTRLTVT.

This rearrangement joins TRBV7-8 to TRBJ1-5; D unresolved. Germline CDR1 SGHVS, CDR2 FQNEAQ. The CDR3 is 19 residues long. The V end was cut by 5 bases, the J end by 0 bases, with 23 bases between. DNA for the CDR3: TGTGCCAGCAGCCCAAGTAGACAAACAAGTAGGTATAGCAATCAGCCCCAGCATTTT. It codes for CASSPSRQTSRYSNQPQHF.

This clone came up once. J is TRBJ1-1 and V is TRBV7-6; D unclear. Germline-derived CDR1 and CDR2 are SGHVS and FNYEAQ. The length of the CDR3 is 13 residues. Trimming shortened V by 7 bases and J by 6 bases, and 15 bases separated the two germline ends. The CDR3: CASTPFGGSEAFF. CDR3 in DNA: TGTGCCAGCACCCCTTTCGGCGGCTCTGAAGCTTTCTTT.

V and J are TRBV28 and TRBJ1-3, with TRBD1 matching 7 bases. Germline V gene sequence: CDR1 MDHEN, CDR2 SYDVKM. The CDR3 is 14 residues long. V was pared by 6 bases and J by 0 bases, with 2 bases of the junction left unmatched. The CDR3 spells CASSGTVSGNTIYF. The CDR3 DNA reads as TGTGCCAGCAGCGGGACAGTCTCTGGAAACACCATATATTTT. The full variable domain, rest sourced from reference TRBV28 and TRBJ1-3, is DVKVTQSSRYLVKRTGEKVFLECVQDMDHENMFWYRQDPGLGLRLIYFSYDVKMKEKGDIPEGYSVSREKKERFSLILESASTNQTSMYLCASSGTVSGNTIYFGEGSWLTVV.

This chain connects TRBV19 to TRBJ1-2; unclear D gene. Trimming removed 7 bases at V and 3 bases at J, with 9 bases between. The germline V gene encodes CDR1 LNHDA and CDR2 SQIVND (reference sequence). CDR3 size: 12 residues. The CDR3 nucleotides read TGTGCCAGTACCCCGGATTACTATGGCTACACCTTC. Protein: CASTPDYYGYTF.

This chain links TRBV11-2 with TRBJ2-5; 8 nucleotides match TRBD2. CDR1 is SGHAT, CDR2 FQNNGV, per germline. The CDR3 sequence is 15 residues long. The junction had 9 bases not matched to a gene; V was cut back by 5 bases and J by 4 bases. The CDR3 spells CASSREGSSGETQYF. For the CDR3, the DNA is TGTGCCAGCAGCCGGGAGGGTTCATCGGGAGAGACCCAGTACTTC.

This sequence joins TRBV5-6 and TRBJ2-2, with 7 bases fitting TRBD2. Germline CDR1 is SGHDT and CDR2 is YYEEEE. V shed 1 base, J shed 4 bases, and the junction held 7 bases outside the gene matches. The CDR3 length is 16 residues. The CDR3 DNA follows: TGTGCCAGCAGCTTGCGGCATTCGGGGGGCACCGGGGAGCTGTTTTTT. Translation gives CASSLRHSGGTGELFF.

The genes are TRBV9 and TRBJ2-1; 8 nucleotides match TRBD2. Germline V gene data show CDR1 as SGDLS and CDR2 as YYNGEE. The CDR3 covers 13 residues. V dropped 1 base and J dropped 13; count of bases not matched to a gene: 7. The CDR3 loop reads CASSVNYGGVQFF. In nucleotides, the CDR3 is TGTGCCAGCAGCGTAAACTACGGGGGGGTTCAGTTCTTC.

This chain uses TRBV11-3 with TRBJ1-1; 8 bases map to TRBD1. CDR3 size: 13 residues. The V segment lost 5 bases and the J segment 4 bases; nucleotides outside the gene matches: 3. Germline CDR1 SGHNT, CDR2 YENEEA. CDR3 nucleotides: TGTGCCAGCAGCCCGGACAGGGTCACTGAAGCTTTCTTT. Translation gives CASSPDRVTEAFF.

V is TRBV5-1 and J is TRBJ2-2; 8 nucleotides align to TRBD1. Germline CDR1 is SGHRS and CDR2 is YFSETQ. The length of the CDR3 is 16 residues. V trimming: 1 base; J trimming: 6 bases; junction bases outside the gene matches: 8. The CDR3 nucleotides read TGCGCCAGCAGCTTGTCTTTCAGGGGGCCGGCCGGGGAGCTGTTTTTT. Protein product: CASSLSFRGPAGELFF.

The CDR3 DNA reads as TGTGCCTGGAGTGTACTAATTGTCAGGGCAGCTGATGAAAAACTGTTTTTT. Its translation: CAWSVLIVRAADEKLFF. V is TRBV30 and J is TRBJ1-4, with a tentative D call TRBD1 (5 bases). Trimming took off 0 bases at V and 6 bases at J, with 20 bases between the two ends. The CDR3 contains 17 residues. CDR1 is GTSNPN, CDR2 SVGIG, per germline (reference sequence).

The chain links TRBV18 to TRBJ1-6, with 8 bases lining up with TRBD1. The V gene end was trimmed by 3 bases and the J gene end by 0 bases; junction bases not matched to a gene: 4. Germline values: CDR1 KGHSH, CDR2 LQKENI. The CDR3 consists of 17 residues. The CDR3 here is CASSPTGASSYNSPLHF. DNA of the CDR3: TGTGCCAGCTCACCGACAGGGGCGAGCTCCTATAATTCACCCCTCCACTTT. The entire variable domain, with the rest obtained from reference TRBV18 and TRBJ1-6, is as follows: NAGVMQNPRHLVRRRGQEARLRCSPMKGHSHVYWYRQLPEEGLKFMVYLQKENIIDESGMPKERFSAEFPKEGPSILRIQQVVRGDSAAYFCASSPTGASSYNSPLHFGNGTRLTVT.